Sequencing of this T cell receptor (beta chain) was carried out in a study of cytomegalovirus exposure and HLA in healthy donors (dated by TCRdb to about 2017). With regard to the full study: In an earlier analysis of fewer than 750 of the donors, 276 Gb of sequence data and 95 million to 130 million unique TCR beta sequences from about 180 million T cells were reported. Four or five DR-DQ haplotypes were handled as single units for association and clustering, since linkage in the cohort was strong. To predict cytomegalovirus infection status, the study brought together high-throughput TCR immunosequencing, statistical association of individual TCRs with disease status, and machine learning. Of the roughly 390 genotyped donors, 80% to 90% were placed in the genetic ancestry cluster associated with self-reported Caucasian donors. About 310 gigabases of sequencing data and tens of millions of unique TCR sequences were included in an early release covering over 600 HLA-typed donors. All discovery cohort repertoires had been generated using a single sequencing platform. To study patterns of TCR occurrence, a later analysis re-analyzed previously published TCR beta repertoires from around 670 donors and added high-resolution HLA genotyping. Typing coverage differed by locus: A, B, C, DRB1 and DQB1 were typed in roughly 620-630 donors, DQA1 in 522, DPA1 in around 600, and DPB1 in just under 480. Donor age, sex, ethnicity and CMV serostatus were compiled together with the repertoire data. Rather than drawing on any new phenotypic data, the later analysis identified candidate immune exposures from TCR beta sequences and the way those sequences occurred across donors. The study aimed to test whether signatures of past pathogen exposure could be identified by cataloging public T cell receptors. To decide whether each TCR beta V gene segment behaved as functional or pseudogenic, an earlier analysis of approximately 620 of the donors relied on high-throughput TCR beta sequencing. Among 350 to 400 genotyped donors of the cohort, an average of approximately 240,000 unique TCR beta nucleotide sequences were sequenced per donor, 15% to 20% of them non-productive. HLA typing included class I and class II loci at four-digit resolution. A later genetic analysis took genome-wide SNP genotypes for about three fifths of the 666 donors and used that subset as a discovery cohort. The study profiled the T cell repertoires of hundreds of subjects by immunosequencing and related them to cytomegalovirus serostatus. In addition to the first cohort of roughly 670 subjects, a separate validation cohort of 120 different subjects was used.

The library was made by the immunoSEQ multiplex PCR assay. A mixture of 60 forward primers for TCR Vbeta segments and 13 reverse primers for TCR Jbeta segments was used in the multiplex PCR. The CDR3 region of rearranged TCR beta genes was amplified from genomic DNA by a multiplex PCR assay. On the Illumina HiSeq System, the amplified TCR beta libraries were sequenced as 87-base-pair reads. Turning to the authors' computational methods: A later analysis counted about 80 million unique TCR beta chains across the 650 to 800 repertoires, and roughly 9.9 million of these chains were shared by at least two donors. A nearest-neighbor algorithm error-corrected the raw reads and collapsed the reads into unique sequences, merging closely related sequences to remove PCR and sequencing errors. V, D and J gene segments were assigned by aligning CDR3 sequences to IMGT reference sequences. Each retained sequence needed at least a six-nucleotide match to both a V gene segment and a J gene segment. Rearrangements were classified as productive when the CDR3 lacked stop codons and remained in frame with V and J, and all other rearrangements were classified as non-productive. Following IMGT convention, CDR3 was defined as the stretch from the second conserved V-encoded cysteine to the conserved J-encoded phenylalanine. In an earlier analysis of approximately 500 of the donors, sequences lacking an unambiguous match to a single V gene segment were excluded. An earlier analysis of 587 of the donors classified V segments as functional when productive rearrangements were above 56.7% and as segregating when the standard deviation between donors was above 5%. To diagnose cytomegalovirus status from the catalog of TCR beta chain sequences, a statistical classification framework was built. A later analysis assigned V and J genes by comparing TCR nucleotide sequences with IMGT/GENE-DB human TR gene sequences. A later analysis assigned CDR3 sequences and most-parsimonious VDJ recombination scenarios with the TCRdist pipeline. A later analysis defined each TCR beta chain by its CDR3 amino acid sequence plus V-gene family, and excluded reads lacking a unique V-gene family. A later analysis removed over 500 highly shared, low-generation-probability nucleotide sequences to deal with suspected cross-contamination and a sequencing artifact. For each public chain, a later analysis derived a clonal expansion index from normalized ranks of inferred template counts within each repertoire. In a later analysis, generation probabilities were computed using a VDJ recombination model fitted to out-of-frame rearrangements, and the results were checked against IGoR. Hypergeometric tests were used in a later analysis to score TCR-TCR, TCR-HLA and TCR-CMV co-occurrence, with a repertoire-size bias correction applied to the TCR pairs. To estimate false discovery rates, a later analysis permuted the HLA or CMV assignments 20 times. In a later analysis, co-occurring TCRs were grouped using DBSCAN, with TCRdist sequence similarity added in when clustering inside HLA-allele-positive subsets. Repertoires with fewer than 30,000 or more than 120,000 public chains, plus five repertoires with anomalous nucleotide sharing, were excluded from co-occurrence clustering. TCRdb took this table from immuneACCESS and kept in-frame rearrangements with V and J called. Such tables lack part of the clones; where checked against another copy, unresolved V genes explain under half of the gap, and the rest is unexplained. Clone size and V and J calls were adopted from that table, with D and trimming inferred from the DNA. The sample records around 130,000 clones, 8.5% of which are singletons. 4.5% to 7% of the sample belongs to the ten largest clones.

The junction shows trimming of 0 bases on V and 10 bases on J, and the gene matches do not reach 5 bases of it. Including cysteine and phenylalanine, the CDR3 has 15 amino acids. The entry retains the CDR3 DNA only, 45 bases that are in frame from base 1. The germline V gene gives CDR1 as SGHRS and CDR2 as YFSETQ. In total, roughly 670 healthy bone marrow donors made up the cohort. At the time of sampling, all cohort members were nominally healthy, though unrecorded immune exposures were likely present. The donor tested CMV seronegative, placing the donor among the 350 or so seronegative members of the cohort. Every donor gave a peripheral blood sample, and the peripheral blood mononuclear cells from that sample were used for TCR beta sequencing. The Qiagen DNeasy Blood Extraction Kit was used to extract genomic DNA from the blood cell samples. This clone occurred a few times. Its antigen remains unidentified. Base qualities are not recorded, but no much larger clone differs from it by a single base.

General study outcomes and caveats: In both the original and validation cohorts, the classifier was reported to diagnose cytomegalovirus status with high specificity and sensitivity. Around 16 rarely observed V segments, including chromosome 9 orphons, were excluded from the earlier analysis of about 600 of the donors because counts were too low. Compared with the 666-donor mean, donors in an Asian-associated ancestry cluster had fewer N-insertions in productive TCRs, according to a later genetic analysis. An association between a missense DCLRE1C variant and V-gene and J-gene trimming of TCR beta chains was found in a later genetic analysis and replicated in an independent cohort. The study gave a list of 150 to 200 TCR beta chains associated with cytomegalovirus. According to a later analysis, TCR association rates differed among HLA loci, with DRB1 alleles showing the most associated TCRs and HLA-C alleles showing the fewest. A few of the identified cytomegalovirus-associated TCR beta chains were confirmed in vitro to be specific for cytomegalovirus antigens. A later analysis found that HLA-associated TCR beta chains were more clonally expanded and had lower generation probabilities than equally common non-associated chains. Presence/absence analyses assumed roughly uniform sequencing depth across donors, an assumption that may not hold. A further reported finding was that TCR beta sequences accurately predicted the HLA-A and HLA-B alleles for most subjects in the first cohort. When HLA alleles, especially DR and DQ, strongly co-occurred, TCR associations were difficult to assign to individual alleles. In this cohort, only TCR beta chains were sequenced, and detectable features were limited by the absence of alpha or paired-chain data. Some IMGT-functional V segments, including TRBV6-2 and TRBV6-3, could not be distinguished by the 87-base-pair reads and were therefore excluded. In an earlier analysis of fewer than 750 of the donors, most TCR beta V segments were observed in productive rearrangements about 90% or about 30% of the time, broadly matching IMGT annotations. The authors suggested that the approach could potentially be extended to other disease states and immunological phenotypes. For the cohort, immune exposure information was limited to CMV serostatus. Several of the top co-occurrence clusters appeared to be linked to parvovirus B19, influenza, CMV and Epstein-Barr virus, according to a later analysis. A later analysis found that most CMV-associated TCR beta chains appeared HLA-restricted, with HLA associations seemingly driven largely by CMV exposure. While some public TCRs were present in many individuals, most TCR sequences turned up only very rarely across donors. Specific HLA alleles were associated with 15,000 to 20,000 TCR beta sequences at a false discovery rate of 0.05 in a later analysis. Because HLA typing was missing for some donors at each locus, association tests included only the typed subset. A group of highly shared sequence variants was considered likely to be a technical artifact of the sequencing pipeline. Linkage disequilibrium might explain the correlated functional status among segregating V segments, but an unknown experimental factor could not be ruled out.

The sequenced sample consisted of PBMCs. The rearranged chain carries TRBV5-1 and TRBJ1-6, with 9 bases aligning to TRBD1. The sequence was collected from a man aged 40-50 years in good health and CMV-seronegative. The CDR3 sequence is CASSLEGTGMSPLHF. Here is the DNA: TGCGCCAGCAGCTTGGAGGGGACAGGGATGTCACCCCTCCACTTT.